Included here is one T cell receptor beta chain sequence, with context. CDR1 is SGHVS and CDR2 is FNYEAQ in the germline V gene. V lost 1 base and J lost 3; bases outside the gene matches: 5. This CDR3 spans 16 amino acids. This sample is part of a study of shared clonotypes between healthy human individuals. As originally analysed: ImmunoSEQ supplied junction-only sequences lacking quality scores, so filtering was different. Repertoires were generated with immunoSEQ multiplex PCR, while TCRdb's copy carries only in-frame clones and drops some. V and J calls and clone size are copied from that table; D and trimming were computed from the DNA. Among 2 million to 2.5 million clones listed, about 92% were seen once. Naive CD8 cells comprised CD45RO-negative, CCR7-positively selected cells, excluding terminally differentiated effector memory CD45RA+ cells.

The sequenced material came from naive CD8+ T cells from PBMCs. The gene calls are TRBV7-6 and TRBJ1-1; 10 bases are shared with TRBD1. This TCR was sampled from a man in his late teens or twenties in good health. Some clones in this sample may be carry-over from other donors' samples. The CDR3 loop reads CASSLGGQGMHTEAFF. For the CDR3, the DNA is TGTGCCAGCAGCTTAGGGGGACAGGGGATGCACACTGAAGCTTTCTTT.